Below, 4 T cell receptor beta chains from the same sample are listed, as sequenced in a study of cytomegalovirus exposure and HLA in healthy donors (dated by TCRdb to 2016 to 2017). Library prep was done by the immunoSEQ multiplex PCR assay. A mixture of 60 forward primers for TCR Vbeta segments and 13 reverse primers for TCR Jbeta segments was used in the multiplex PCR. This is the immuneACCESS table as TCRdb keeps it, with only in-frame sequences that have V and J called. A part of the clones is gone; compared with another copy, unresolved V genes explain less than half, and the rest is unexplained. The table for this sample lists 150,000 to 200,000 clones; 80% to 90% of them were counted only once. Clones ranked in the top ten supply 1.5% to 2% of the sample. The sequenced sample was PBMCs. The receptors were sampled from a man aged 35 to 55 in good health and CMV-seropositive.

This clone was seen only a few times. This sequence joins TRBV5-1 and TRBJ2-7; 12 bases are shared with TRBD1. The V segment lost 4 bases and the J segment 6 bases; nucleotides outside the gene matches: 5. The CDR3 has 14 residues. CDR1 and CDR2 from the germline V gene are SGHRS and YFSETQ. The CDR3 nucleotides read TGCGCCAGCAGCCCGGGGACAGGGGGCCGCGAGCAGTACTTC. As protein: CASSPGTGGREQYF.

This clone has a single count. The chain has TRBV28 and TRBJ1-3; D call uncertain. V was pared by 5 bases and J by 0 bases, with 14 bases between. This CDR3 contains 16 residues. Germline lookup yields CDR1 MDHEN and CDR2 SYDVKM. The CDR3 is CASSPPRTGSGNTIYF. The CDR3 nucleotides are TGTGCCAGCAGTCCCCCGAGAACCGGCTCTGGAAACACCATATATTTT.

This chain connects TRBV27 to TRBJ1-1; a possible D gene is TRBD1 (5 bases). Trimming took 8 bases from V and 1 from J, leaving 11 bases between them. This CDR3 contains 13 residues. Germline CDR1 is MNHEY and CDR2 is SMNVEV (reference sequence). CDR3: CASLGRANTEAFF. CDR3 DNA: TGTGCCAGCCTGGGCAGGGCGAACACTGAAGCTTTCTTT.

The rearrangement joins TRBV5-6 to TRBJ2-5; 9 bases are a match to TRBD1. Germline lookup yields CDR1 SGHDT and CDR2 YYEEEE. CDR3 size: 16 residues. Trimming took 2 bases from V and 5 from J; bases not matched to a gene: 10. The CDR3 sequence is CASSLLGGTGKETQYF. The CDR3 DNA reads as TGTGCCAGCAGCTTACTGGGTGGGACAGGGAAGGAGACCCAGTACTTC.